Each of the 21 T cell receptor beta chains below was sequenced from the same sample in a study of beta chain features in type 1 diabetes. Expressed TCRB transcripts were sequenced because the entire RNA isolate underwent reverse transcription. Profiled with immunoSEQ multiplex PCR; TCRdb holds only in-frame clones, not every one. The sample consists of 330,000 or so clones, approximately 14% of them appearing once. The sequenced sample was central memory CD4+ T cells from blood. The receptors here all came from a young man in good health.

The J gene is TRBJ1-5, the V gene TRBV2, with 11 bases identical to TRBD1. This CDR3 spans 15 amino acids. J lost 6 bases, V lost 3 bases, and 4 bases had no gene match. Germline CDR1 SNHLY, CDR2 FYNNEI. DNA of the CDR3: TGTGCCAGCAGTGACAGGACAGGGGGCCTTCAGCCCCAGCATTTT. As protein: CASSDRTGGLQPQHF.

The V and J genes are TRBV25-1 and TRBJ2-5; D is unresolved. The CDR3 runs 16 residues. Trimming shortened V by 0 bases and J by 5 bases, and 16 bases separated the two germline ends. The V gene's germline CDR1 is MGHDK and CDR2 SYGVNS. CDR3 nucleotide sequence: TGTGCCAGCAGTGAATACGAGCCCCCGACGTGGGAGACCCAGTACTTC. Its protein product is CASSEYEPPTWETQYF.

This chain joins TRBV5-1 and TRBJ2-3; tentatively, D is TRBD2 (6 bases). Trimming removed 4 bases at V and 6 bases at J, with 21 bases between. The germline V gene has CDR1 SGHRS and CDR2 YFSETQ. CDR3 length: 16 residues. The CDR3 here is CASSRRDGYGVDTQYF. CDR3 sequence (DNA): TGCGCCAGCAGCCGGAGGGATGGGTACGGGGTTGATACGCAGTATTTT. The whole variable domain, remainder taken from reference TRBV5-1 and TRBJ2-3, is KAGVTQTPRYLIKTRGQQVTLSCSPISGHRSVSWYQQTPGQGLQFLFEYFSETQRNKGNFPGRFSGRQFSNSRSEMNVSTLELGDSALYLCASSRRDGYGVDTQYFGPGTRLTVL.

This clone has just a few counts. V is TRBV7-2 and J is TRBJ1-1; D unclear. The CDR3 length is 13 residues. Germline CDR1 and CDR2: SGHTA and FQGNSA. The germline V and J ends were trimmed by 5 bases and 3 bases, with 10 bases remaining between them. CDR3 region: CASSPTIDTEAFF. Here the CDR3 DNA reads TGTGCCAGCAGCCCCACTATCGACACTGAAGCTTTCTTT.

This rearrangement joins TRBV7-9 to TRBJ2-1; 10 bases fit TRBD2. This CDR3 is built from 16 residues. Trimming removed 3 bases from V and 5 bases from J; junction bases left unmatched: 7. The germline CDR1 and CDR2 sequences are SEHNR and FQNEAQ (reference sequence). CDR3 nucleotide sequence: TGTGCCAGCAGCTTTAGTAGCGGGAGGATTAACAATGAGCAGTTCTTC. Translating it yields CASSFSSGRINNEQFF.

The chain employs TRBV5-6 and TRBJ2-1; no clear D gene. V gave up 4 bases and J gave up 3 bases, with 8 bases separating them. Germline CDR1 SGHDT, CDR2 YYEEEE. CDR3 length: 13 amino acids. The CDR3 loop is CASSQTIYNEQFF. The CDR3 nucleotides read TGTGCCAGCAGCCAAACGATCTACAATGAGCAGTTCTTC.

Of note for this clone: Other DNA sequences from this sample encode an identical CDR3 as well. This chain joins TRBV20-1 and TRBJ2-1; D tentatively fits TRBD1 or TRBD2 (5 bases each). Between the trimmed V and J ends, which lost 2 bases and 8 bases, there was a span of 7 bases. The length of the CDR3 is 11 residues. Germline V lookup: CDR1 DFQATT, CDR2 SNEGSKA (reference sequence). The CDR3 DNA sequence: TGCAGTGCTAGAAGGGGACATGAGCAGTTCTTC. Protein: CSARRGHEQFF.

This clone showed up just a few times. The chain is built from TRBV11-2 and TRBJ2-3, with 7 bases lining up with TRBD2. The CDR3 runs 17 residues. The trim removed 2 bases at V and 5 bases at J, leaving 13 bases unmatched. The germline V gene has CDR1 SGHAT and CDR2 FQNNGV. The CDR3 bases are TGTGCCAGCAGCTTAAATTTTGGCGGGAGTCTTATAGATACGCAGTATTTT. As protein: CASSLNFGGSLIDTQYF.

This clone was recorded many times. The J gene is TRBJ2-5, the V gene TRBV7-2; TRBD1 aligns across 7 bases. V gave up 4 bases and J gave up 4 bases; unmatched junction bases: 12. The CDR3 consists of 16 residues. Germline assignment: CDR1 SGHTA and CDR2 FQGNSA. The CDR3 DNA sequence: TGTGCCAGCAGCTCCACCTACGACAGGGAGCGAGAGACCCAGTACTTC. This translates into CASSSTYDRERETQYF. Full variable domain (missing parts from reference TRBV7-2 and TRBJ2-5): GAGVSQSPSNKVTEKGKDVELRCDPISGHTALYWYRQSLGQGLEFLIYFQGNSAPDKSGLPSDRFSAERTGGSVSTLTIQRTQQEDSAVYLCASSSTYDRERETQYFGPGTRLLVL.

The rearrangement uses TRBV5-1 and TRBJ2-3; 8 bases are shared with TRBD2. V dropped 6 bases and J dropped 3; count of bases not matched to a gene: 6. The germline V gene has CDR1 SGHRS and CDR2 YFSETQ. The CDR3 is 14 amino acids. The DNA for the CDR3 is TGCGCCAGCAACCCGGGGGGGATGACAGATACGCAGTATTTT. It is translated as CASNPGGMTDTQYF.

In this sample, this clone turned up a few times. The chain is built from TRBV4-3 and TRBJ2-2; TRBD2 aligns across 8 bases. The CDR3 spans 17 residues. The V and J ends lost 0 bases and 4 bases, in that order; junction bases with no gene match: 7. Germline loops: CDR1 LGHNA, CDR2 YSLEER. The CDR3 DNA sequence: TGCGCCAGCAGCCAAGAACACGGAGCGGGAGTCACCGGGGAGCTGTTTTTT. Amino acid sequence: CASSQEHGAGVTGELFF.

This clone was recorded a few times. The chain recombines TRBV18 with TRBJ2-7; 9 positions match TRBD2. Losses at the gene ends were 6 bases for V and 2 bases for J; bases not matched to a gene: 8. The CDR3 length is 15 residues. CDR1 and CDR2 from the germline V gene are KGHSH and LQKENI. This CDR3 reads CASSPGGGGAYEQYF. The CDR3, as DNA: TGTGCCAGCTCCCCCGGGGGCGGGGGGGCCTACGAGCAGTACTTC.

This clone has more than one count but fewer than ten. The V and J genes are TRBV9 and TRBJ2-7; D is perhaps TRBD1 or TRBD2 (5 bases each). The V gene lost 0 bases and the J gene lost 6 bases, with 10 bases spanning the gap. CDR1 and CDR2 from the germline V gene are SGDLS and YYNGEE. This CDR3 has 13 residues. CDR3 coding DNA: TGTGCCAGCAGCGTAGCTACTAGGGGCGAGCAGTACTTC. As protein: CASSVATRGEQYF.

The chain has TRBV11-2 and TRBJ2-1; the match to TRBD2 covers 9 bases. The CDR3 is made up of 16 amino acids. The trim removed 5 bases at V and 1 base at J, leaving 6 bases unmatched. Germline lookup yields CDR1 SGHAT and CDR2 FQNNGV. The CDR3 is CASSPSGRNSYNEQFF. Written as DNA, the CDR3 is TGTGCCAGCAGCCCAAGCGGGAGGAATTCCTACAATGAGCAGTTCTTC.

This clone appeared many times. This chain's CDR3 is CASSQDGQGPNQPQHF. The CDR3 DNA is TGCGCCAGCAGCCAAGATGGACAGGGTCCCAATCAGCCCCAGCATTTT. The rearrangement joins TRBV4-1 to TRBJ1-5; the match to TRBD1 covers 8 bases. Germline-derived CDR1 and CDR2 are MGHRA and YSYEKL. The CDR3 covers 16 residues. J lost 3 bases, V lost 0 bases, and 4 bases had no gene match.

This clone was counted at least ten times. The chain is built from TRBV5-1 and TRBJ1-4; tentatively, D is TRBD1 (5 bases). The V end was cut by 4 bases, the J end by 2 bases, with 12 bases between. The CDR3 extends over 15 amino acids. Per the germline V gene, CDR1 is SGHRS and CDR2 is YFSETQ. The chain's CDR3 is CASSLSGTTNEKLFF. The CDR3 bases are TGCGCCAGCAGCCTTTCCGGGACGACTAATGAAAAACTGTTTTTT.

The rearrangement joins TRBV7-2 to TRBJ2-5; D is uncertain. Germline V gene sequence: CDR1 SGHTA, CDR2 FQGNSA. The CDR3 length is 13 residues. V lost 5 bases and J lost 3, with 10 bases in between. The CDR3 coding sequence is TGTGCCAGCAGCGCTGCGATCAAAGAGACCCAGTACTTC. Residues: CASSAAIKETQYF.

This clone showed up just a few times. The V and J genes are TRBV4-3 and TRBJ2-1; D is possibly TRBD2 (6 bases). The CDR3 spans 15 residues. Germline V lookup: CDR1 LGHNA, CDR2 YSLEER. V was pared by 1 base and J by 8 bases, with 15 bases between. CDR3 residues: CASSQVGGEAYEQFF. In nucleotides, the CDR3 is TGCGCCAGCAGCCAAGTGGGGGGTGAGGCCTATGAGCAGTTCTTC.

This chain uses TRBV27 with TRBJ2-5; 7 nucleotides match TRBD2. CDR3 size: 15 residues. V was pared by 8 bases and J by 1 base, with 10 bases of the junction left unmatched. Germline V gene lookup returns CDR1 MNHEY and CDR2 SMNVEV (reference sequence). The CDR3 protein is CASRRLATTQETQYF. The CDR3 DNA sequence: TGTGCCAGCCGAAGACTAGCAACCACCCAAGAGACCCAGTACTTC.

The chain links TRBV6-6 to TRBJ2-7, with TRBD2 matching over 12 bases. Germline CDR1 MNHNY, CDR2 SVGAGI (reference sequence). The CDR3 covers 15 residues. V trimming: 6 bases; J trimming: 2 bases; junction bases outside the gene matches: 5. CDR3 protein: CASSPLAGGPYEQYF. DNA for the CDR3: TGTGCCAGCAGCCCCCTAGCGGGGGGGCCCTACGAGCAGTACTTC.

This clone has a handful of counts. The rearrangement joins TRBV4-1 to TRBJ1-5; a possible D gene is TRBD1 (5 bases). In germline, CDR1 is MGHRA, CDR2 YSYEKL. Trimming stripped 0 bases from V and 4 bases from J, with 7 bases between. The CDR3 runs 14 residues. The CDR3 loop reads CASSQDRDNQPQHF. The CDR3, as DNA: TGCGCCAGCAGCCAAGACAGGGATAATCAGCCCCAGCATTTT.